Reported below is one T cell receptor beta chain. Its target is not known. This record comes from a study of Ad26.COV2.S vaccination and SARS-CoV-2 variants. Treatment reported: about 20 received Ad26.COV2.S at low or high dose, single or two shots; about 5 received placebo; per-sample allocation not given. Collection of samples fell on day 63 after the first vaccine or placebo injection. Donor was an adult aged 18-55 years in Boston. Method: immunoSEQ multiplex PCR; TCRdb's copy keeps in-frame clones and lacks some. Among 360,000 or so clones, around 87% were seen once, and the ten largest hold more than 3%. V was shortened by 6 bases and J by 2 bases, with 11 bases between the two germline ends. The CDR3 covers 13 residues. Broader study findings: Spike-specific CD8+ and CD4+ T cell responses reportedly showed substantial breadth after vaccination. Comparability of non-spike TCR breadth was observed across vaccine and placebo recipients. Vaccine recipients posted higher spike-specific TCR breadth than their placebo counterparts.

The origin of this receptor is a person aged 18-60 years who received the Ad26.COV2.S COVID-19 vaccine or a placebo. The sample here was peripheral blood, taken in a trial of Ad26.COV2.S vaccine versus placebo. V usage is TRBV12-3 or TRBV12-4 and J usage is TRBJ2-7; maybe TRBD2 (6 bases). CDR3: CASSGGWAYEQYF. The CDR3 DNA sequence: TGTGCCAGCAGCGGAGGGTGGGCCTACGAGCAGTACTTC.